This T cell receptor beta chain stems from a study of blood T cell repertoires in COVID-19. Across the study: Donors in the United States, Italy and Spain gave samples during acute or convalescent COVID-19. T cells, B-cell-depleted T cells, or PBMCs supplied cDNA or gDNA.

Original processing notes: Estimates of nucleated cell counts were drawn from the amplification of reference gene primers. This table comes from immunoSEQ multiplex PCR, and its TCRdb copy is limited to in-frame clones, with some not included. That table gives V, J and clone size, and the DNA gave D and trimming. The profile shows some 210,000 clones, around 80% of them singletons. Germline assignment: CDR1 MNHEY and CDR2 SVGEGT. The V and J ends lost 0 bases and 6 bases respectively, with 15 bases between them. The CDR3 loop spans 16 amino acids. The chain carries TRBV6-2 or TRBV6-3 and TRBJ2-1; TRBD2 is a possible D gene (7 bases). The specimen was peripheral blood. The TCR comes from a human donor in a cohort sampled during active COVID-19. This CDR3 is CASSYSKWGGRNEQFF. The CDR3 region has the DNA TGTGCCAGCAGTTACTCGAAGTGGGGGGGCCGCAATGAGCAGTTCTTC.